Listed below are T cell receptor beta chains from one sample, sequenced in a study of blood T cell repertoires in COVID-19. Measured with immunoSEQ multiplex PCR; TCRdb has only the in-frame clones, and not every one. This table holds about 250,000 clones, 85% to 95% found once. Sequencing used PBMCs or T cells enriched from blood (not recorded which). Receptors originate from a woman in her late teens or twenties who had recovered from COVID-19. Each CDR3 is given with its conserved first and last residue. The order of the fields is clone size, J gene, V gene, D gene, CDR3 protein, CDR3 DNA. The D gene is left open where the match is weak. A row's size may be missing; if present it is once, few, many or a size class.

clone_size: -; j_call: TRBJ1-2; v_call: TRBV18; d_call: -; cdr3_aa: CASSPATGYYGYTF; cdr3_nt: TGTGCCAGCTCACCAGCGACAGGCTACTATGGCTACACCTTC
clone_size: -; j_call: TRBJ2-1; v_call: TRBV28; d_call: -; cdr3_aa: CASSLRHYNEQFF; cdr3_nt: TGTGCCAGCAGTTTACGACATTACAATGAGCAGTTCTTC
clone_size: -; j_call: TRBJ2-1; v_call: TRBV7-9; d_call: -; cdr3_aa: CASSTAETTYNEQFF; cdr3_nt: TGTGCCAGCAGCACAGCGGAGACAACCTACAATGAGCAGTTCTTC
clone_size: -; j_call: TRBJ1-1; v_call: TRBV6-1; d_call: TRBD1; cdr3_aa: CASSEPPKGQGAFF; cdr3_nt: TGTGCCAGCAGTGAACCACCTAAGGGACAGGGAGCTTTCTTT
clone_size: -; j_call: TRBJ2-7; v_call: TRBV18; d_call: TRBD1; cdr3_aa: CASSPGTGMDEQYF; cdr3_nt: TGTGCCAGCTCACCGGGGACAGGGATGGACGAGCAGTACTTC
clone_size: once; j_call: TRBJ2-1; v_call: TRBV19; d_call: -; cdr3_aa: CASNQGNEQFF; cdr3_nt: TGTGCCAGTAATCAGGGGAATGAGCAGTTCTTC
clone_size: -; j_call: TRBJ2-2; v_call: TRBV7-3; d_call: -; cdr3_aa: CASSPRNPGVAGELFF; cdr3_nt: TGTGCCAGCAGCCCCCGGAACCCGGGGGTGGCCGGGGAGCTGTTTTTT
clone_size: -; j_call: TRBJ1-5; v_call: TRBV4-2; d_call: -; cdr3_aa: CASSQGWGQEQPQHF; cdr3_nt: TGTGCCAGCAGCCAAGGATGGGGCCAAGAGCAGCCCCAGCATTTT
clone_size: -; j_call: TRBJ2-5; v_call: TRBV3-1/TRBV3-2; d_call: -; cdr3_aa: CASRHRVQETQYF; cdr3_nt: TGTGCCAGCAGGCACAGGGTCCAAGAGACCCAGTACTTC
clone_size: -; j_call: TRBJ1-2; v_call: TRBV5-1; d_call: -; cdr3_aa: CASSAVVVSGASNYGYTF; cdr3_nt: TGCGCCAGCAGCGCGGTGGTTGTATCAGGGGCCTCAAACTATGGCTACACCTTC
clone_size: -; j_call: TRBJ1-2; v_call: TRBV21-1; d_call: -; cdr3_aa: CASKQRGPGYGYTF; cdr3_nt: TGTGCCAGCAAGCAAAGGGGGCCCGGCTATGGCTACACCTTC
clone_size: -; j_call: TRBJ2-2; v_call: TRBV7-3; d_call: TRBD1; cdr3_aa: CASSLMGQFGGELFF; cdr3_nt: TGTGCCAGCAGCTTAATGGGACAGTTTGGCGGGGAGCTGTTTTTT
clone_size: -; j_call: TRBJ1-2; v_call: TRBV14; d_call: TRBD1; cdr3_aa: CASSHNRGRDGYTF; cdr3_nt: TGTGCCAGCAGCCACAACAGGGGGCGCGATGGCTACACCTTC
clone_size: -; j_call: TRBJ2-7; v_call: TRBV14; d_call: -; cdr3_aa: CASSQEASNSYEQYF; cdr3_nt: TGTGCCAGCAGCCAAGAGGCCTCCAACTCCTACGAGCAGTACTTC
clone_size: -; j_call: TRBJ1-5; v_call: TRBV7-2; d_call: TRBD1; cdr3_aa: CASSLIGTGARQPQHF; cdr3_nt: TGTGCCAGCAGCCTAATCGGAACAGGGGCACGGCAGCCCCAGCATTTT
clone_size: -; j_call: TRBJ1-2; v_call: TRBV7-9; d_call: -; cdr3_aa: CASSFLGGYTF; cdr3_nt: TGTGCCAGCAGCTTTCTAGGTGGCTACACCTTC
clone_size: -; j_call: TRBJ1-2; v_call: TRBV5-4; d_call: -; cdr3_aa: CASSLGRSISKGYTF; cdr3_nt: TGTGCCAGCAGCTTAGGCAGGTCCATCTCTAAAGGCTACACCTTC
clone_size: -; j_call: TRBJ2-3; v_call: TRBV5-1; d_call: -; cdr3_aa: CASSPGSLPADTQYF; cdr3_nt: TGCGCCAGCAGCCCGGGTAGCCTCCCTGCGGATACGCAGTATTTT
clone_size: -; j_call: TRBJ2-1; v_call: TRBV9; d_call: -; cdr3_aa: CASSFGGLSSYNEQFF; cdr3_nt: TGTGCCAGCAGCTTTGGGGGCCTGAGCTCCTACAATGAGCAGTTCTTC
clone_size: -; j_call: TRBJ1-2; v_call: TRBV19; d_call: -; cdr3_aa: CASSIFQRTNYGYTF; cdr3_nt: TGTGCCAGTAGTATATTCCAGCGAACCAACTATGGCTACACCTTC
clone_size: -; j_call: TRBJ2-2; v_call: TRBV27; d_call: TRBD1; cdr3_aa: CASSFEWAGGTGELFF; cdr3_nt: TGTGCCAGCAGTTTTGAGTGGGCAGGGGGCACCGGGGAGCTGTTTTTT
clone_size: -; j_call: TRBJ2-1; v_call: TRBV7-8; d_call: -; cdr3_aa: CASSPRKRALSNEQFF; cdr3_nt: TGTGCCAGCAGCCCACGCAAGAGGGCCCTCAGCAATGAGCAGTTCTTC
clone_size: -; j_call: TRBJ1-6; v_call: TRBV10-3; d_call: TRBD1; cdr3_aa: CAIRTGGVNSPLHF; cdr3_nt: TGTGCCATCAGAACAGGGGGAGTGAATTCACCCCTCCACTTT
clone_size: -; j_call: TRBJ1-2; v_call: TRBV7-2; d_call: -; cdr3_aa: CASSLVRRGDYTF; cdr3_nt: TGTGCCAGCAGCTTAGTTCGCAGGGGTGACTACACCTTC
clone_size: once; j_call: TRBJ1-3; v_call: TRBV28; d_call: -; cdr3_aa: CASSFFRGDGNTIYF; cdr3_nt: TGTGCCAGCAGTTTCTTCCGCGGGGATGGAAACACCATATATTTT